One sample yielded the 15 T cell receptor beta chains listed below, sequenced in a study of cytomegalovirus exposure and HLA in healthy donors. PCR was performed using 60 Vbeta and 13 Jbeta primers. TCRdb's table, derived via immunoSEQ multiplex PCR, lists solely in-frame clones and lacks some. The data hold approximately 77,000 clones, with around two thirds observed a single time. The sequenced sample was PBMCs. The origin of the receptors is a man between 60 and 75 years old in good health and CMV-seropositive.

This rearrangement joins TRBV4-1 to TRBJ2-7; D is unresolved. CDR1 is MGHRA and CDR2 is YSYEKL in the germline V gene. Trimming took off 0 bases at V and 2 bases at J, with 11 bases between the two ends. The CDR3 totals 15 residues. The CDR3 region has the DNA TGCGCCAGCAGCCAAGAACCGTCCAGTACCTACGAGCAGTACTTC. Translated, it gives CASSQEPSSTYEQYF.

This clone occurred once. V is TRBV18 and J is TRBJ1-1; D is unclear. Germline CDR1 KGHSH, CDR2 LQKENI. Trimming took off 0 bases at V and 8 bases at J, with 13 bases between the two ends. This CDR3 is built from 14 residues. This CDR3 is CASSPPSGNLEAFF. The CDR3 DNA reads TGTGCCAGCTCACCACCGTCAGGAAATTTAGAAGCTTTCTTT.

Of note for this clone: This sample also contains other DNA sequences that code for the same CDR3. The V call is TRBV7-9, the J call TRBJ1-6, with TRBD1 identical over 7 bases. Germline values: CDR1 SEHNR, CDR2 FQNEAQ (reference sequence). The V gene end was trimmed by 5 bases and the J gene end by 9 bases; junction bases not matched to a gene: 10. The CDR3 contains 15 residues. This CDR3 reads CASSPRQGSSSPLHF. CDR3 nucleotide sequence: TGTGCCAGCAGCCCTAGACAGGGATCAAGTTCACCCCTCCACTTT.

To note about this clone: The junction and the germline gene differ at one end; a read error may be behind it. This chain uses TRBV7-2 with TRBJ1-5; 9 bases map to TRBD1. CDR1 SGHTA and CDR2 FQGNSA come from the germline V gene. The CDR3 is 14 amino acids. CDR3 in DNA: TGTGCCTGCAGTCAGGACAGGGGTGATCAGCCCCAGCATTTT. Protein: CACSQDRGDQPQHF.

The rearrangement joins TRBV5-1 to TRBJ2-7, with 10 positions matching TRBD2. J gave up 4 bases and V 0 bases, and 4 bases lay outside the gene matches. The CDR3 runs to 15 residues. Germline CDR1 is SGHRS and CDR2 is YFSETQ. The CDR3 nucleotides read TGCGCCAGCAGCTTGGATGGGACTAGCGTGTACGAGCAGTACTTC. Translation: CASSLDGTSVYEQYF.

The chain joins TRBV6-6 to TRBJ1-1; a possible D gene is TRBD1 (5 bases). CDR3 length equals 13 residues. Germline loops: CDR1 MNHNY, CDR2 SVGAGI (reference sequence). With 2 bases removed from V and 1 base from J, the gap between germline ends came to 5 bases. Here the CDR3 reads CASSYRGNTEAFF. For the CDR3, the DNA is TGTGCCAGCAGTTACAGGGGGAACACTGAAGCTTTCTTT.

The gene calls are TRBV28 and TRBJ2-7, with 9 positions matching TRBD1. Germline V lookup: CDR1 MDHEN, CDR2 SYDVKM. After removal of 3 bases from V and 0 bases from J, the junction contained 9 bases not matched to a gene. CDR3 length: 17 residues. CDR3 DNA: TGTGCCAGCAGTTTCCTTATCGACAGGGGGACCTCCTACGAGCAGTACTTC. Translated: CASSFLIDRGTSYEQYF.

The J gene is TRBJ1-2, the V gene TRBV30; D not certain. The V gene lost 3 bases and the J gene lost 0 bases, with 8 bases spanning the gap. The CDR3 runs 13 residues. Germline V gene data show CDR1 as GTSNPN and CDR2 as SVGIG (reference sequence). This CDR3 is CAWREIANYGYTF. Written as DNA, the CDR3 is TGTGCCTGGAGGGAGATAGCTAACTATGGCTACACCTTC.

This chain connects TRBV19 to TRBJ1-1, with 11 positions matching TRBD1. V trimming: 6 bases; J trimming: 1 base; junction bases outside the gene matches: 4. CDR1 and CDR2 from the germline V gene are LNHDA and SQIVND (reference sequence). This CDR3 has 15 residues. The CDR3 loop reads CASRDRGHSNTEAFF. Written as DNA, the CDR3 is TGTGCCAGTAGGGACAGGGGGCATTCGAACACTGAAGCTTTCTTT.

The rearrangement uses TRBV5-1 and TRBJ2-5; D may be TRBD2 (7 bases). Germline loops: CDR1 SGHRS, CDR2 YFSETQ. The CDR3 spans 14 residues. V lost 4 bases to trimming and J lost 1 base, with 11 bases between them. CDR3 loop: CASSRRGAQETQYF. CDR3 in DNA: TGCGCCAGCAGCAGACGGGGGGCCCAAGAGACCCAGTACTTC.

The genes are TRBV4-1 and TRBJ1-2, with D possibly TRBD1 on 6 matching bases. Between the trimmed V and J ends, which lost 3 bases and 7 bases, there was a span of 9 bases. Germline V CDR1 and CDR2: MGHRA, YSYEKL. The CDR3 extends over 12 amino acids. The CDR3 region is CASSQQGSGYTF. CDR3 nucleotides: TGCGCCAGCAGCCAGCAGGGGTCTGGCTACACCTTC.

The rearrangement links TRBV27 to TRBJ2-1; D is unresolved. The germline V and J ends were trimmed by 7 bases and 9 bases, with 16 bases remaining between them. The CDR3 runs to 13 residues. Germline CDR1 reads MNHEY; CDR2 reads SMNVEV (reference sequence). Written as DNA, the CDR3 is TGTGCCAGCACCTACTCGGGTCGAAGTGAGCAGTTCTTC. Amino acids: CASTYSGRSEQFF.

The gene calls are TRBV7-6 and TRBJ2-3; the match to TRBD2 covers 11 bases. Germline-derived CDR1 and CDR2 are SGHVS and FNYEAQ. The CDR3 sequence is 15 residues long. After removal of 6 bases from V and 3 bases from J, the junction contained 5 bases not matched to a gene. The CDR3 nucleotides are TGTGCCAGCAGGCCGACTAGCGGGATGACAGATACGCAGTATTTT. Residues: CASRPTSGMTDTQYF.

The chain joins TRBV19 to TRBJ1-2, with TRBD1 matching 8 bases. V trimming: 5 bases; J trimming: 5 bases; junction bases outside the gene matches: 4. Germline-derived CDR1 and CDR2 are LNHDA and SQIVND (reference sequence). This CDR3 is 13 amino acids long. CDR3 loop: CASSFGTGYGYTF. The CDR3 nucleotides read TGTGCCAGTAGTTTCGGGACAGGATATGGCTACACCTTC.

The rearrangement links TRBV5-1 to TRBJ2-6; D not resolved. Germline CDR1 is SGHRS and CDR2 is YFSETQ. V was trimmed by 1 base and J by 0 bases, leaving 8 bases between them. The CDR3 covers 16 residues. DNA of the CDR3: TGCGCCAGCAGCTTGAGCACCGGCTCTGGGGCCAACGTCCTGACTTTC. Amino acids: CASSLSTGSGANVLTF.